This record looks at one T cell receptor beta chain sequence and its context. Its antigen is undetermined. This table comes from immunoSEQ multiplex PCR, and its TCRdb copy is limited to in-frame clones, with some not included. The top ten hold 0.37% of the sample, which has roughly 2,300,000 clones, around 92% seen once. The V and J ends lost 3 bases and 8 bases, in that order; junction bases with no gene match: 11. The CDR3 extends over 15 amino acids. The germline CDR1 and CDR2 sequences are SGDLS and YYNGEE. This entry comes from a study of shared clonotypes between healthy human individuals. Whole-study findings and limits: Generation probabilities of non-shared clonotypes were lower (relative to those shared by all four donors).

The chain has TRBV9 and TRBJ2-1; 7 bases fit TRBD2. The sequence was collected from a man aged 18 to 29 in good health. Some clones in this sample may be carry-over from other donors' samples. The sequencing input was naive CD4+ T cells from PBMCs. Subset noted: CD45RA+ positively selected. The CDR3 coding sequence is TGTGCCAGCAGCGCCGGACTAGTTGGAGGCGATGAGCAGTTCTTC. This translates into CASSAGLVGGDEQFF.